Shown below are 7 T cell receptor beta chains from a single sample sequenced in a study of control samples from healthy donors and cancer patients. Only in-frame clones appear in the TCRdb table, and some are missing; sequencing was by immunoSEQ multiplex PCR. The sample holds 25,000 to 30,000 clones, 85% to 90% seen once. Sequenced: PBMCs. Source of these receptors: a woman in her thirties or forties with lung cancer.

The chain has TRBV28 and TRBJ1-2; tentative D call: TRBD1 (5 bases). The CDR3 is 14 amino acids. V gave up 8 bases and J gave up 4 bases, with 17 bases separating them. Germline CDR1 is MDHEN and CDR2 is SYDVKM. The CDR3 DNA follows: TGTGCCAGCGGGGCGCTCCAGGGCTCCTATGGCTACACCTTC. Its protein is CASGALQGSYGYTF.

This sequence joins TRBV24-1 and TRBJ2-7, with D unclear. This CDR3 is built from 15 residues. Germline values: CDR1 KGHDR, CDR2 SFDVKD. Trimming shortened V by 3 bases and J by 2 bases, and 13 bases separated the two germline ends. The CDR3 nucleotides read TGTGCCACCAGTGATGGACCGGTGGGTACCTACGAGCAGTACTTC. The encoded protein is CATSDGPVGTYEQYF.

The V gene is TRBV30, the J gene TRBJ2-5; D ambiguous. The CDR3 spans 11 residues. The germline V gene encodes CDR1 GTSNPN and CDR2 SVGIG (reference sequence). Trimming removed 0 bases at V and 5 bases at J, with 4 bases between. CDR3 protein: CAWSVGETQYF. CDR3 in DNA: TGTGCCTGGAGTGTCGGGGAGACCCAGTACTTC.

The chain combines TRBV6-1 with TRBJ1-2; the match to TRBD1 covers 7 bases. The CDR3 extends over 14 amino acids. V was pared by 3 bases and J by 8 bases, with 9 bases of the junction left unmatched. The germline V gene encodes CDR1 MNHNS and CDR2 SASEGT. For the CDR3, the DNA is TGTGCCAGCAGTGAGCCCGACAGGGTTTGGGGCTACACCTTC. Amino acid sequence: CASSEPDRVWGYTF.

CDR3 loop: CASSVQATPYEQYF. The CDR3, as DNA: TGTGCCAGTAGTGTACAGGCGACCCCCTACGAGCAGTACTTC. V usage is TRBV19 and J usage is TRBJ2-7; D is possibly TRBD1 (5 bases). Trimming stripped 5 bases from V and 2 bases from J, with 13 bases between. The germline CDR1 and CDR2 sequences are LNHDA and SQIVND (reference sequence). The CDR3 consists of 14 residues.

The CDR3 bases are TGTGCCATCAGCAGAACCCTAGGGACGGAGAACACTGAAGCTTTCTTT. This codes for CAISRTLGTENTEAFF. The J gene is TRBJ1-1, the V gene TRBV10-3; D may be TRBD1 (5 bases). Looked up from germline, CDR1 is ENHRY and CDR2 is SYGVKD. This CDR3 has 16 amino acids. Trimming pared 6 bases from V and 1 base from J, leaving 18 bases between.

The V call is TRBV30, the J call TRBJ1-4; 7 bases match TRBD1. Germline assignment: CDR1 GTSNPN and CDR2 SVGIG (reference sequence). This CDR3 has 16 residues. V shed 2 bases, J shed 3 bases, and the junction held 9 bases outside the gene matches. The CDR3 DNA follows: TGTGCCTGGAGTCCGGGGCCCGGGACAGCTAATGAAAAACTGTTTTTT. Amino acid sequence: CAWSPGPGTANEKLFF.